Below are 23 T cell receptor beta chains sequenced from a single sample in a study of shared clonotypes between healthy human individuals. Assay used: immunoSEQ multiplex PCR; TCRdb lists only in-frame clones, some missing. The data contain about 2 million clones, approximately 95% of them singletons. The material sequenced was naive CD4+ T cells sorted from blood. Subset given: CD45RA+ positively selected. These receptors all come from a man younger than 35 in good health.

The genes are TRBV6-6 and TRBJ1-1; 7 nucleotides align to TRBD1. In germline, CDR1 is MNHNY, CDR2 SVGAGI (reference sequence). J gave up 11 bases and V 5 bases, and 11 bases lay outside the gene matches. The CDR3 runs to 13 residues. CDR3 loop: CASSPDLQGSAFF. The CDR3 nucleotides are TGTGCCAGCAGTCCCGACCTACAGGGGTCCGCTTTCTTT.

The genes are TRBV25-1 and TRBJ2-1; possibly TRBD1 or TRBD2 for D (5 bases each). The CDR3 covers 15 residues. CDR1 and CDR2 (germline): MGHDK, SYGVNS. Trimming removed 2 bases at V and 5 bases at J, with 13 bases between. CDR3 in amino acids: CASSEAGTEHNEQFF. Written as DNA, the CDR3 is TGTGCCAGCAGTGAAGCCGGGACCGAACACAATGAGCAGTTCTTC.

This chain uses TRBV2 with TRBJ1-5, with no clear D. Germline assignment: CDR1 SNHLY and CDR2 FYNNEI. V gave up 3 bases and J gave up 6 bases, with 12 bases separating them. This CDR3 is 14 amino acids long. CDR3: CASSDGALTQPQHF. The DNA of the CDR3 is TGTGCCAGCAGTGATGGTGCCTTAACTCAGCCCCAGCATTTT.

The chain is built from TRBV29-1 and TRBJ2-5, with D perhaps TRBD2 (6 bases). The germline V gene has CDR1 SQVTM and CDR2 ANQGSEA. The V and J ends lost 3 bases and 5 bases respectively, with 10 bases between them. The CDR3 has 12 amino acids. CDR3 sequence reads: CSVDGGFETQYF. CDR3 nucleotides: TGCAGCGTTGACGGGGGATTCGAGACCCAGTACTTC.

The chain joins TRBV30 to TRBJ1-5; D is unresolved. Trimming left V 0 bases short and J 5 bases short, with 14 bases between. There are 15 residues in the CDR3. CDR1 and CDR2 from the germline V gene are GTSNPN and SVGIG (reference sequence). CDR3 DNA sequence: TGTGCCTGGAGTGTAGAAAGAGGTGTGTATCAGCCCCAGCATTTT. Its protein product is CAWSVERGVYQPQHF.

The chain is built from TRBV6-5 and TRBJ2-6, with TRBD2 matching 7 bases. CDR1 is MNHEY, CDR2 SVGAGI, per germline. V lost 2 bases, J lost 2 bases, and 0 bases stayed unmatched. The CDR3 length is 15 residues. CDR3 region: CASSYRGAGANVLTF. The CDR3 nucleotides read TGTGCCAGCAGTTACCGGGGGGCTGGGGCCAACGTCCTGACTTTC.

A word on this clone: Other DNA sequences from this sample encode an identical CDR3 as well. The chain has TRBV30 and TRBJ1-1; D is perhaps TRBD1 (6 bases). This CDR3 has 14 residues. The germline V gene has CDR1 GTSNPN and CDR2 SVGIG (reference sequence). V was cut by 0 bases and J by 5 bases, with 13 bases left in between. CDR3 in amino acids: CAWSVQGVGTEAFF. CDR3 nucleotide sequence: TGTGCCTGGAGTGTACAGGGAGTGGGAACTGAAGCTTTCTTT.

This clone showed up just once. V gene TRBV5-1 combines with J gene TRBJ2-1; D is undetermined. The germline V and J ends were trimmed by 0 bases and 6 bases, with 10 bases remaining between them. Germline V gives CDR1 SGHRS, CDR2 YFSETQ. The length of the CDR3 is 14 residues. In nucleotides, the CDR3 is TGCGCCAGCAGCTTGGGAGACGTACTCAATGAGCAGTTCTTC. This translates into CASSLGDVLNEQFF.

This chain connects TRBV28 to TRBJ1-2; TRBD1 is a possible D gene (5 bases). The CDR3 runs 14 residues. Trimming pared 2 bases from V and 4 bases from J, leaving 11 bases between. Germline CDR1 is MDHEN and CDR2 is SYDVKM. In DNA form, the CDR3 reads TGTGCCAGCAGTTTAGGGCAGGGCTCCTATGGCTACACCTTC. Its translation is CASSLGQGSYGYTF.

The rearrangement joins TRBV7-8 to TRBJ2-3, with D tentatively TRBD1 or TRBD2 (5 bases each). The ends were cut back, 5 bases at V and 8 bases at J, with 17 bases in the middle. CDR3 length: 14 amino acids. Germline-derived CDR1 and CDR2 are SGHVS and FQNEAQ. CDR3: CASSQLTGEGTQYF. CDR3 DNA sequence: TGTGCCAGCAGCCAACTCACAGGAGAGGGTACGCAGTATTTT.

Turning to this clone: One junction end does not reproduce the germline sequence, and a read error may be involved. The CDR3 protein is CAISVAGGGEAYF. The CDR3 DNA sequence: TGTGCCATCAGTGTAGCCGGTGGGGGAGAAGCTTACTTT. V is TRBV10-3 and J is TRBJ1-1; D is perhaps TRBD1 (5 bases). The CDR3 covers 13 residues. Germline V lookup: CDR1 ENHRY, CDR2 SYGVKD.

The gene calls are TRBV28 and TRBJ1-5, with D tentatively TRBD1 (5 bases). This CDR3 has 17 amino acids. CDR1 is MDHEN and CDR2 is SYDVKM in the germline V gene. V was shortened by 5 bases and J by 9 bases, with 26 bases between the two germline ends. For the CDR3, the DNA is TGTGCCAGCAGTCCAAACTACTGGGGCAGGGAGCTAGGGCCCCAGCATTTT. Amino acids: CASSPNYWGRELGPQHF.

Regarding this clone: The germline gene is not matched at one end of the junction; a read error may be the cause. The chain uses TRBV7-7 and TRBJ2-5, with 9 bases that match TRBD1. This CDR3 is built from 14 residues. Germline V gives CDR1 SSHAT, CDR2 FNYEAQ (reference sequence). CDR3 DNA sequence: TGTGCTAGCAGCGTAGGGACAGGGCAAGAGACCCAGTACTTC. Translated, it gives CASSVGTGQETQYF.

V usage is TRBV10-2 and J usage is TRBJ2-5; D is undetermined. Trimming pared 6 bases from V and 5 bases from J, leaving 7 bases between. This CDR3 has 11 amino acids. The germline V gene has CDR1 WSHSY and CDR2 SAAADI. In DNA form, the CDR3 reads TGCGCCAGCAGGAAGATGGAGACCCAGTACTTC. Translated, it gives CASRKMETQYF.

The chain has TRBV10-1 and TRBJ2-7; the D is unclear. Germline V lookup: CDR1 WNHNN, CDR2 SYGVQD (reference sequence). V lost 4 bases to trimming and J lost 7 bases, with 11 bases between them. The CDR3 spans 12 residues. The CDR3 DNA follows: TGCGCCAGCAGTGGTGTAAGCAAAGAGCAGTACTTC. This translates into CASSGVSKEQYF.

This clone was counted a single time. This chain joins TRBV9 and TRBJ2-2; 8 bases map to TRBD1. From germline, CDR1 is SGDLS and CDR2 YYNGEE. CDR3 length: 19 residues. V dropped 0 bases and J dropped 6; count of bases not matched to a gene: 16. The CDR3 protein is CASSVGSSWTGMGSGELFF. The CDR3 DNA sequence: TGTGCCAGCAGCGTAGGGTCGAGTTGGACAGGGATGGGTTCCGGGGAGCTGTTTTTT.

This chain joins TRBV2 and TRBJ2-7, with 9 bases identical to TRBD2. This CDR3 contains 15 residues. Per the germline V gene, CDR1 is SNHLY and CDR2 is FYNNEI. Trimming at V came to 8 bases and at J to 2 bases, leaving 10 bases not matched to a gene. The CDR3 loop reads CASSKGSSGAYEQYF. The DNA of the CDR3 is TGTGCCAGCTCTAAGGGGTCTAGCGGGGCCTACGAGCAGTACTTC.

This chain uses TRBV5-6 with TRBJ2-7; D is unclear. This CDR3 is 15 amino acids long. Germline values: CDR1 SGHDT, CDR2 YYEEEE. Trimming took 4 bases from V and 3 from J, leaving 17 bases between them. CDR3 coding DNA: TGTGCCAGCAGCCCTGGACGGTGGGCGGACTACGAGCAGTACTTC. Its protein is CASSPGRWADYEQYF.

About this clone itself: The sample holds other DNA sequences that translate to the same CDR3. The chain combines TRBV5-1 with TRBJ2-2; D remains unclear. The CDR3 is made up of 14 amino acids. V dropped 0 bases and J dropped 5 bases, with 8 bases sitting between them. CDR1 and CDR2 from the germline V gene are SGHRS and YFSETQ. DNA for the CDR3: TGCGCCAGCAGCTTGGCGGTCTTGACCGGGGAGCTGTTTTTT. Translating gives CASSLAVLTGELFF. The entire variable domain, with the rest obtained from reference TRBV5-1 and TRBJ2-2, is as follows: KAGVTQTPRYLIKTRGQQVTLSCSPISGHRSVSWYQQTPGQGLQFLFEYFSETQRNKGNFPGRFSGRQFSNSRSEMNVSTLELGDSALYLCASSLAVLTGELFFGEGSRLTVL.

The V call is TRBV27, the J call TRBJ1-2, with TRBD1 as a possible D gene (6 bases). Germline V gene data show CDR1 as MNHEY and CDR2 as SMNVEV (reference sequence). This CDR3 spans 13 amino acids. Deletions cut 4 bases from V and 7 bases from J, with 13 bases between. CDR3 in amino acids: CASSSQGMGGYTF. For the CDR3, the DNA is TGTGCCAGCAGTTCACAGGGTATGGGTGGCTACACCTTC.

This rearrangement joins TRBV5-5 to TRBJ2-7, with a weak D call TRBD2 (6 bases). Germline V CDR1 and CDR2: SGHKS, YYEKEE (reference sequence). V lost 1 base and J 1 base, leaving 27 bases between the germline ends. The CDR3 runs to 20 residues. The CDR3 loop is CASSLFGWTGAQGESYEQYF. The CDR3 DNA is TGTGCCAGCAGCTTGTTCGGTTGGACGGGAGCGCAAGGAGAATCCTACGAGCAGTACTTC.

This rearrangement joins TRBV19 to TRBJ2-5; D remains unclear. The CDR3 sequence is 12 residues long. Deletions cut 7 bases from V and 4 bases from J, with 10 bases between. CDR1 LNHDA and CDR2 SQIVND come from the germline V gene (reference sequence). In DNA form, the CDR3 reads TGTGCCAGTACCGCGTCCGGAGAGACCCAGTACTTC. Translating it yields CASTASGETQYF.

On this clone itself: A junction end diverges from the germline sequence, so it may reflect a read error. V and J are TRBV10-3 and TRBJ2-3, with TRBD1 matching over 8 bases. This CDR3 has 13 amino acids. Germline loops: CDR1 ENHRY, CDR2 SYGVKD. CDR3 residues: CAFRDRRTDTQYF. As DNA, the CDR3 is TGTGCCTTCAGGGACAGGAGGACAGATACGCAGTATTTT.